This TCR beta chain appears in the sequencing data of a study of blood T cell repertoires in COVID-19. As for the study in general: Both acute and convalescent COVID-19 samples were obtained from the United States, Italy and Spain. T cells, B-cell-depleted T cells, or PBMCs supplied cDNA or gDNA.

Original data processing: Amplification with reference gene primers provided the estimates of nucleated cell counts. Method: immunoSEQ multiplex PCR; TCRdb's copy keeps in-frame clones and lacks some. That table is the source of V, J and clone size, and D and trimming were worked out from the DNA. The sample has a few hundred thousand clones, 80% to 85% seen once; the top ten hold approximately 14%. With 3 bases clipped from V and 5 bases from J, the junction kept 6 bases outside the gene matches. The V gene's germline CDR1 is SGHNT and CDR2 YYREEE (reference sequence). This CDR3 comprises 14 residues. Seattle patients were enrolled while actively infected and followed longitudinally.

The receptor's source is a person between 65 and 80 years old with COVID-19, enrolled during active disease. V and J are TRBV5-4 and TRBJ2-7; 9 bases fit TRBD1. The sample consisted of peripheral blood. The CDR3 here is CASSSGTGINEQYF. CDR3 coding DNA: TGTGCCAGCAGCTCCGGGACAGGGATAAACGAGCAGTACTTC.